Listed here are 5 T cell receptor beta chains from one sample, sequenced in a study of a mutant IDH1 vaccine in newly diagnosed glioma. Time point described: week 23, last vaccination. The study gave 300 ug of mutant IDH1 20-mer peptide per vaccine dose, with topical imiquimod. TCRdb's table, derived via immunoSEQ multiplex PCR, lists solely in-frame clones and lacks some. The sample holds 55,000 or so clones, roughly 80% seen once. These TCRs' antigens remain unknown. Sequences were derived from PBMCs, sampled from a glioma patient whose treatment included an IDH1 peptide vaccine. These receptors originate from a man between 40 and 49 years old with glioma.

This rearrangement joins TRBV5-1 to TRBJ2-5, with D maybe TRBD1 (6 bases). Trimming cost V 4 bases and J 5 bases, with 18 bases left between them. The CDR3 consists of 15 residues. CDR1 SGHRS and CDR2 YFSETQ come from the germline V gene. Written as DNA, the CDR3 is TGCGCCAGCAGCGACGGACAGCGCCCTTCGGAGACCCAGTACTTC. It is translated as CASSDGQRPSETQYF. The full variable domain, with the rest looked up from reference TRBV5-1 and TRBJ2-5, is KAGVTQTPRYLIKTRGQQVTLSCSPISGHRSVSWYQQTPGQGLQFLFEYFSETQRNKGNFPGRFSGRQFSNSRSEMNVSTLELGDSALYLCASSDGQRPSETQYFGPGTRLLVL.

This chain joins TRBV5-1 and TRBJ2-2; TRBD2 matches at 8 bases. J was trimmed by 4 bases and V by 1 base; bases with no gene match: 6. This CDR3 is 16 amino acids long. CDR1 is SGHRS and CDR2 is YFSETQ in the germline V gene. CDR3 coding DNA: TGCGCCAGCAGCTTGAGGGCGGGGGGCCTCACCGGGGAGCTGTTTTTT. As protein: CASSLRAGGLTGELFF.

The rearrangement links TRBV5-1 to TRBJ2-5; D ambiguous. V shed 4 bases and J shed 1 base, with 2 bases lying between them. There are 11 residues in the CDR3. CDR1 and CDR2 from the germline V gene are SGHRS and YFSETQ. CDR3 bases: TGCGCCAGCAGCAGCCAAGAGACCCAGTACTTC. Translation gives CASSSQETQYF.

CDR3 region: CASLGSGTGSYEQYF. The CDR3 region has the DNA TGTGCCAGCCTGGGGTCCGGGACAGGATCCTACGAGCAGTACTTC. This chain connects TRBV6-1 to TRBJ2-7; 8 positions match TRBD1. Germline trimming cut 8 bases from V and 1 base from J; bases unmatched to any gene: 10. The germline V gene has CDR1 MNHNS and CDR2 SASEGT. CDR3 length: 15 residues.

The rearrangement joins TRBV5-4 to TRBJ2-7; 11 bases align to TRBD1. Germline values: CDR1 SGHNT, CDR2 YYREEE (reference sequence). This CDR3 is built from 15 residues. Losses at the gene ends were 3 bases for V and 4 bases for J; bases not matched to a gene: 6. For the CDR3, the DNA is TGTGCCAGCAGCTCAACCGGGACAGGGGGTTACGAGCAGTACTTC. Amino acids: CASSSTGTGGYEQYF.